The clone carrying this TCR beta chain turned up a few times. Its antigen is not known. The V end was cut by 5 bases, the J end by 5 bases, with 9 bases between. The germline V gene has CDR1 SEHNR and CDR2 FQNEAQ (reference sequence). The CDR3 length is 12 residues. Construction of the TCR beta libraries employed iRepertoire HTBI primers in conjunction with Arm-PCR of CDR3 regions. TCRdb redid the calling of the multiplex PCR reads with MiXCR, one entry per CDR3 protein. This sample has a few hundred thousand distinct CDR3 sequences, with approximately 10% found just once. This record comes from a study of regulatory T cells in long-lasting Graves disease. Study findings and constraints: Compared with new cases, persistent Graves' patients showed reduced TCR diversity.

Time point given: newly diagnosed GD, antithyroid drugs for less than 3 months. PBMC RNA served as the TCR library source. These data also formed part of another study, on T cells in Graves' hyperthyroidism and ophthalmopathy. That study reports: HTBI primers were used for first-round RT-PCR of the TCR CDR3.

This receptor was obtained from a young woman with Graves disease. V is TRBV7-9 and J is TRBJ1-2, with D possibly matching TRBD1 (5 bases). Sequenced here: peripheral blood mononuclear cells (PBMCs), sampled at new diagnosis, from a patient treated with antithyroid drugs. The CDR3 here is CASSTTGYGYTF. DNA for the CDR3: TGTGCCAGCAGCACAACAGGTTATGGCTACACCTTC.